This T cell receptor beta chain was recovered during a study of graft-versus-host responses after intestinal transplantation (dated by TCRdb to the early 2020s). In the study overall: The transplants that recipients got were multivisceral, liver-intestinal, or isolated intestinal. All recipients received anti-thymocyte globulin induction followed by maintenance tacrolimus and steroids for around three years. Donor T cell macrochimerism was defined as a peak of at least 4% donor T cells among recipient peripheral blood mononuclear cells. A cohort of 24 intestinal transplant recipients, including one retransplant, was enrolled, and a few patients lacking pretransplant specimens were excluded. Samples from a few later patients were sequenced in-house on an Illumina MiSeq with MiXCR processing rather than by the commercial service. After intestinal transplantation, graft-versus-host and host-versus-graft alloreactive T cell clones were followed in the graft, circulation and bone marrow using bulk TCR-beta CDR3 sequencing. To identify alloreactive clones, pre-transplant mixed lymphocyte reaction products were sequenced and then compared with unstimulated pre-transplant donor and recipient T cells. Results and caveats for the whole study, not just this receptor: Early after transplant, declines in HvG clones were associated with peak levels of circulating GvH clones. Conclusions were limited by the relatively low number and heterogeneity of intestinal transplant patients. GvH clones were found in recipient bone marrow, and some of the GvH clones appeared earlier in ileal mucosa or blood, which is consistent with an intestinal mucosal origin. Patients with donor T cell macrochimerism had high GvH to HvG T cell clonal ratios in their allografts.

This clone was seen a handful of times. Its recognized antigen is unknown. No per-base quality is available; no much larger clone lies one base away. Blood samples were collected up to 4 times in the first month after transplant and then at least monthly when available. Library creation used the immunoSEQ multiplex PCR assay. Adaptive Biotechnologies carried out high-throughput TCR-beta CDR3 sequencing of genomic DNA for most patients. The study's own analysis went as follows. TCR sequencing data for over 15 patients were retrieved from Adaptive's ImmunoSEQ software; a few other patients were processed with MiXCR and VDJtools. CDR3 nucleotide sequences shared by donor and recipient were removed because the origin of these sequences could not be assigned. To be classed as alloreactive, a clone needed at least 2-fold expansion over unstimulated cells and a minimum CFSE-low frequency of 0.002% (template counts) or 0.001% (read counts). Clones detected in sequenced pre-transplant spleen, lymph node, or MLR CFSE-low populations of the donor or recipient were defined as mappable. Cumulative frequency of alloreactive clones was calculated as a percentage of all sequences weighted by copy number. TCRdb holds this immuneACCESS table with in-frame rearrangements only. Some clones are missing; in checked studies, unresolved V genes explain under half, and the rest has no known cause. The DNA was the basis for D and trimming; V, J and clone size are from that table. Here the sample has 95,000 to 100,000 clones; more than 75% occur a single time. 1.4% of the sample goes to the ten largest clones.

Its CDR3 holds 13 amino acids, cysteine through phenylalanine. The read is trimmed to its CDR3 DNA, 39 bases read in frame from base 1. V and J are truncated by 8 bases and 3 bases respectively, leaving an intervening sequence of 11 bases. Looking up the germline V gene yields CDR1 MNHNS and CDR2 SASEGT. The sequence was obtained from a human patient who received an intestinal transplant, so some T cells may come from the graft donor. This receptor chain uses TRBV6-1 and TRBJ2-1; possibly the D gene is TRBD2, per 5 matching bases. The specimen was PBMCs, collected 255 days after intestinal transplant. The DNA sequence is given as TGTGCCAGCTCTACTGAGGGCTACAATGAGCAGTTCTTC. Translated, it reads CASSTEGYNEQFF.